This is a list of T cell receptor beta chains from one sample in a study of cytomegalovirus exposure and HLA in healthy donors. The protocol was immunoSEQ multiplex PCR, while the TCRdb copy is restricted to in-frame clones and leaves out a portion. The sample lists about 150,000 clones, under 85% occurring once. Sequencing input: PBMCs. These receptor sequences come from a young man in good health and CMV-seronegative. Each CDR3 is given with its conserved first and last residue. A D gene is named only where the DNA matches it firmly. Size tells how often a clone was seen (once, few, many) or the class of an expanded clone, and some rows leave it out.

d_gene	v_gene	j_gene	abundance	CDR3aa	CDR3nt
.	TRBV27	TRBJ2-7	.	CASSLSTNGLLFYEQYF	TGTGCCAGCAGTTTGTCCACGAACGGACTCCTATTCTACGAGCAGTACTTC
TRBD1	TRBV6-1	TRBJ2-3	.	CASGGQGCTHF	TGTGCCAGCGGGGGACAGGGCTGCACCCATTTT
TRBD1	TRBV7-2	TRBJ2-1	.	CASSFDRANEQFF	TGTGCCAGCAGCTTCGACAGGGCCAATGAGCAGTTCTTC
TRBD2	TRBV27	TRBJ2-1	.	CASSPGLAVYNEQFF	TGTGCCAGCAGTCCCGGACTAGCGGTCTACAATGAGCAGTTCTTC
TRBD1	TRBV7-9	TRBJ1-3	.	CASSLDRTGNTIYF	TGTGCCAGCAGCCTGGACAGGACTGGAAACACCATATATTTT
TRBD1	TRBV5-1	TRBJ1-2	.	CASSLAGQGHYGYTF	TGCGCCAGCAGCTTAGCCGGACAGGGACACTATGGCTACACCTTC
TRBD2	TRBV4-3	TRBJ2-1	.	CASSPRLAGGFIEQFF	TGCGCCAGCAGCCCCAGACTAGCGGGGGGGTTTATTGAGCAGTTCTTC
.	TRBV6-5	TRBJ2-1	.	CASYRDDNEQFF	TGTGCCAGTTACAGGGACGACAATGAGCAGTTCTTC
.	TRBV4-3	TRBJ2-1	.	CASSRLHGQRTYNEQFF	TGCGCCAGCAGCCGCCTCCACGGACAGAGAACCTACAATGAGCAGTTCTTC
.	TRBV5-1	TRBJ2-1	.	CASSGPGYNEQFF	TGCGCCAGCAGCGGCCCGGGCTACAATGAGCAGTTCTTC
.	TRBV29-1	TRBJ2-4	.	CSVEPQGLAKNIQYF	TGCAGCGTGGAACCACAGGGCCTAGCCAAAAACATTCAGTACTTC
.	TRBV4-2	TRBJ1-6	.	CASSQEAGEYNSPLHF	TGTGCCAGCAGCCAAGAGGCAGGTGAATATAATTCACCCCTCCACTTT
.	TRBV19	TRBJ1-3	.	CASSIFAASGNTIYF	TGTGCCAGTAGTATTTTTGCAGCGTCTGGAAACACCATATATTTT
.	TRBV28	TRBJ1-4	.	CASSPVGTNEKLFF	TGTGCCAGCAGTCCCGTGGGCACTAATGAAAAACTGTTTTTT
.	TRBV6-6	TRBJ2-4	few	CASSFRTAKNSQYF	TGTGCCAGCAGTTTTCGGACTGCCAAAAACAGTCAGTACTTC
.	TRBV13	TRBJ2-6	.	CASSPTSGWEANVLTF	TGTGCCAGCAGCCCTACCTCAGGGTGGGAGGCCAACGTCCTGACTTTC
.	TRBV11-2	TRBJ1-3	.	CASSFREGLGSGNTIYF	TGTGCCAGCAGCTTCAGGGAGGGCCTCGGCTCTGGAAACACCATATATTTT
TRBD1	TRBV4-1	TRBJ2-7	few	CASSHLPGQGVYEQYF	TGCGCCAGCAGCCATCTCCCGGGACAGGGGGTCTACGAGCAGTACTTC
TRBD1	TRBV9	TRBJ1-1	.	CASSRLIQGAGNTEAFF	TGTGCCAGCAGCCGACTCATACAGGGGGCCGGGAACACTGAAGCTTTCTTT
.	TRBV27	TRBJ1-2	.	CASLLPGATYGYTF	TGTGCCAGCCTCCTACCTGGAGCTACGTATGGCTACACCTTC
TRBD2	TRBV2	TRBJ2-1	.	CASSLKTKRGVFEQFF	TGTGCCAGCAGTCTCAAAACTAAGCGGGGGGTCTTCGAGCAGTTCTTC
TRBD1	TRBV18	TRBJ2-2	.	CASSPGTGNTGELFF	TGTGCCAGCTCACCAGGGACAGGGAACACCGGGGAGCTGTTTTTT
TRBD2	TRBV6-5	TRBJ2-1	.	CATWTSGGKDEQFF	TGTGCCACCTGGACTAGCGGGGGTAAGGATGAGCAGTTCTTC
TRBD1	TRBV4-2	TRBJ2-4	.	CASSQDVEMDRGNIQYF	TGTGCCAGCAGCCAAGACGTTGAGATGGACAGGGGAAACATTCAGTACTTC
.	TRBV5-1	TRBJ1-4	.	CASSERGEKLFF	TGCGCCAGCTCCGAGCGGGGGGAAAAACTGTTTTTT
.	TRBV10-1	TRBJ2-5	.	CASSATTGMVETQYF	TGCGCCAGCAGTGCAACGACAGGAATGGTAGAGACCCAGTACTTC
.	TRBV28	TRBJ2-5	once	CASSLWAPVETQYF	TGTGCCAGCAGTTTATGGGCCCCTGTGGAGACCCAGTACTTC
.	TRBV7-8	TRBJ2-1	.	CASSSRTRGSSYNEQFF	TGTGCCAGCAGCTCTCGCACCCGGGGGAGCTCCTACAATGAGCAGTTCTTC
.	TRBV5-4	TRBJ1-5	.	CASSLGGTNNQPQHF	TGTGCCAGCAGCCTGGGGGGGACAAATAATCAGCCCCAGCATTTT
.	TRBV5-1	TRBJ2-7	.	CASSLPTDRTSEQYF	TGCGCCAGCAGCTTACCAACAGACAGGACGAGCGAGCAGTACTTC
TRBD1	TRBV7-9	TRBJ2-5	.	CASSPGTGEETQYF	TGTGCCAGCAGCCCAGGGACAGGGGAAGAGACCCAGTACTTC
.	TRBV11-2	TRBJ2-1	.	CASSPRDPGSYNEQFF	TGTGCCAGCAGCCCCCGCGATCCGGGATCCTACAATGAGCAGTTCTTC
TRBD1	TRBV5-1	TRBJ2-1	.	CASSRHHGTGGYNEQFF	TGCGCCAGCAGCCGACATCACGGGACAGGGGGGTACAATGAGCAGTTCTTC
.	TRBV4-1	TRBJ2-2	.	CASSQDIGNTGELFF	TGCGCCAGCAGCCAAGATATCGGGAACACCGGGGAGCTGTTTTTT
.	TRBV9	TRBJ2-2	once	CASSPTGQANTGELFF	TGTGCCAGCAGCCCGACAGGCCAGGCGAACACCGGGGAGCTGTTTTTT
.	TRBV10-3	TRBJ1-6	.	CAISEIQSDNSPLHF	TGTGCCATCAGTGAAATACAGTCCGATAATTCACCCCTCCACTTT
.	TRBV28	TRBJ1-5	.	CASRAEGPRGNQPQHF	TGTGCCAGCAGGGCGGAGGGACCTCGGGGGAATCAGCCCCAGCATTTT
.	TRBV15	TRBJ1-5	once	CATSRDLASFNQPQHF	TGTGCCACCAGCAGAGATCTGGCAAGTTTCAATCAGCCCCAGCATTTT
.	TRBV13	TRBJ1-1	once	CASRPGFRAEAFF	TGTGCCAGCAGGCCAGGGTTTCGAGCTGAAGCTTTCTTT
.	TRBV2	TRBJ1-1	.	CASHGGSTPRPEAFF	TGTGCCAGCCACGGAGGCAGCACCCCCAGGCCCGAAGCTTTCTTT
TRBD1	TRBV28	TRBJ1-5	.	CASSPIDRAHQPQHF	TGTGCCAGCAGTCCCATAGACAGGGCTCATCAGCCCCAGCATTTT
.	TRBV2	TRBJ2-7	.	CASSPGQLVYEQYF	TGTGCCAGCAGCCCTGGACAGTTGGTTTACGAGCAGTACTTC
TRBD1	TRBV28	TRBJ1-5	.	CASSLWLGGSSNQPQHF	TGTGCCAGCAGTTTATGGTTAGGGGGCTCGAGCAATCAGCCCCAGCATTTT
.	TRBV7-9	TRBJ2-7	few	CASSSPGDYEQYF	TGTGCCAGCAGCTCACCAGGGGACTACGAGCAGTACTTC
.	TRBV7-9	TRBJ2-1	.	CASSAAQGASNEQFF	TGTGCCAGCAGCGCGGCACAGGGTGCGTCCAATGAGCAGTTCTTC
.	TRBV2	TRBJ2-5	.	CATYAGPFRGETQYF	TGTGCCACTTACGCCGGGCCCTTCCGCGGGGAGACCCAGTACTTC
.	TRBV29-1	TRBJ2-1	.	CSVGPRGSHEQFF	TGCAGCGTCGGTCCTAGGGGCAGCCATGAGCAGTTCTTC
.	TRBV2	TRBJ1-2	.	CASSATGLYGYTF	TGTGCCAGCAGTGCTACGGGTTTGTATGGCTACACCTTC
TRBD1	TRBV14	TRBJ1-1	.	CASSLTGVEAFF	TGTGCCAGCAGCCTAACAGGGGTTGAAGCTTTCTTT
TRBD1	TRBV7-8	TRBJ2-3	.	CASSLLPQGQGTDTQYF	TGTGCCAGCAGCTTATTGCCACAGGGACAGGGCACAGATACGCAGTATTTT
TRBD2	TRBV5-1	TRBJ2-5	.	CASSLGASGQETQYF	TGCGCCAGCAGCTTGGGGGCTAGCGGGCAAGAGACCCAGTACTTC